This entry describes one T cell receptor (beta chain). The data are from a study of OX40 agonist ivuxolimab in advanced cancers. V shed 3 bases and J 2 bases; nucleotides not matched to a gene: 3. The germline CDR1 and CDR2 sequences are MNHNS and SASEGT. The CDR3 is 14 residues long. Sequenced by immunoSEQ multiplex PCR; TCRdb stores in-frame clones only, minus some. The data contain around 80,000 clones, over 75% of them seen just once; the ten biggest clones take up approximately 0.3%. The chain has TRBV6-1 and TRBJ1-2; 7 positions agree with TRBD1. This specimen consisted of CD4+ or CD8+ T cells sorted from blood, obtained in a trial of the OX40 agonist ivuxolimab. This TCR derives from an adult with an advanced solid tumor such as melanoma, head and neck, liver or kidney cancer. In DNA, the CDR3 is TGTGCCAGCAGTGACCTGACAGGGAACTATGGCTACACCTTC. The encoded protein is CASSDLTGNYGYTF.